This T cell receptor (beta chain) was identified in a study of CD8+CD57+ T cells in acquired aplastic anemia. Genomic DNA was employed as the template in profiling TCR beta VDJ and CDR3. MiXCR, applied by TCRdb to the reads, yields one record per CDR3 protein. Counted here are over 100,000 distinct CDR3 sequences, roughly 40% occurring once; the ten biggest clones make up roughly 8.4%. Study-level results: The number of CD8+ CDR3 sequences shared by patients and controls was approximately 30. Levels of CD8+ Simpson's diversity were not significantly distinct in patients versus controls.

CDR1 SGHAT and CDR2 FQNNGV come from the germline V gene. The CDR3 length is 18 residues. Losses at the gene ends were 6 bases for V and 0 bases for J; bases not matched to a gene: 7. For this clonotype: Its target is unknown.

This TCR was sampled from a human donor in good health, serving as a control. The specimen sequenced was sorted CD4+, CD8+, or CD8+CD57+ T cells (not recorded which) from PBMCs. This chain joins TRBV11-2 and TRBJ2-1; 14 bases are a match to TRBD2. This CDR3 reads CASRGLAGVTSSYNEQFF. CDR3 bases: TGTGCCAGCAGGGGACTAGCGGGAGTTACGAGCTCCTACAATGAGCAGTTCTTC.